This TCR beta chain was captured in a study of OX40 agonist ivuxolimab in advanced cancers. Study-wide context: Allowance was made for prior anti-PD-1, anti-PD-L1 or anti-CTLA-4 therapy, and approximately 41% had some.

Produced via immunoSEQ multiplex PCR; TCRdb's table is partial and in-frame only. The sample includes 70,000 to 80,000 clones, 85% to 90% of them seen just once. A history of autoimmune disease or systemic immunosuppression excluded patients. Germline V CDR1 and CDR2: SGHRS, YFSETQ. The CDR3 covers 13 residues. Deletions cut 1 base from V and 6 bases from J, with 9 bases between. The clonotype originates from an adult with an advanced solid tumor such as melanoma, head and neck, liver or kidney cancer. The chain combines TRBV5-1 with TRBJ2-3; D is undetermined. The sample in question was CD4+ or CD8+ T cells sorted from blood, obtained in a trial of the OX40 agonist ivuxolimab. The CDR3 region has the DNA TGCGCCAGCAGCTTGTATGTCTCGGATACGCAGTATTTT. It translates to CASSLYVSDTQYF.